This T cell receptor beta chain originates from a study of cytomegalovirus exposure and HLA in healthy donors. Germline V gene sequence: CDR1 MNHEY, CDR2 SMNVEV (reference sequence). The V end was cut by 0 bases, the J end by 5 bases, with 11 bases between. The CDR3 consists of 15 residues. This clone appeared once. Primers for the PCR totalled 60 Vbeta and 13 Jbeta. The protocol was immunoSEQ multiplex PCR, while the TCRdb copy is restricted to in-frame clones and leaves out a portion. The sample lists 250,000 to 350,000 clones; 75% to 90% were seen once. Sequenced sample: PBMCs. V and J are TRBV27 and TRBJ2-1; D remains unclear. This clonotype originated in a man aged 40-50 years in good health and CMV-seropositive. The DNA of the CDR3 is TGTGCCAGCAGTTTATCGTACAGTTATAACAATGAGCAGTTCTTC. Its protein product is CASSLSYSYNNEQFF.